One T cell receptor beta chain is described in this entry. Sequenced material consisted of expressed TCRB transcripts (all of the isolated RNA was reverse transcribed). Method: immunoSEQ multiplex PCR; TCRdb's copy keeps in-frame clones and lacks some. The sample carries around 500,000 clones, roughly 30% recorded once. The sample comes from a study of beta chain features in type 1 diabetes. V lost 2 bases and J 6 bases, leaving 5 bases between the germline ends. Germline V gene lookup returns CDR1 DFQATT and CDR2 SNEGSKA (reference sequence). This CDR3 comprises 11 residues. The origin of this receptor is a man aged 18 to 29 in good health. The specimen sequenced was naive CD4+ T cells from blood. The rearrangement joins TRBV20-1 to TRBJ2-1; D is ambiguous. The chain's CDR3 is CSARLINEQFF. DNA of the CDR3: TGCAGTGCTAGATTAATCAATGAGCAGTTCTTC.